This TCR beta chain originates from a study of tumor and adjacent non-tumor tissue in lung cancer. Three rounds of nested PCR, following a modified ARM-PCR protocol, produced the TCRbeta library. TCRdb re-called the multiplex PCR reads through MiXCR, storing one row per CDR3 protein. This table holds approximately 65,000 distinct CDR3 sequences, 55% to 70% found once. The CDR3 runs to 16 residues. The template was RNA from unsorted bulk tissue. Newly diagnosed lung cancer patients had thoracic surgery in China, August–late 2014, without prior chemotherapy. This clonotype was observed a handful of times. A junction boundary mismatches the germline segment, possibly from a read error.

The chain couples TRBV12-3 or TRBV12-4 to TRBJ1-4; 10 nucleotides align to TRBD1. Input material: lung tumor tissue. This TCR derives from a man aged 50 to 59 with non-small cell lung cancer. CDR3 nucleotides: TGTGCCAGCAGCAGACAGGGGGCGACGACTAATGAAAAACCGTTTTTT. This encodes CASSRQGATTNEKPFF.